This T cell receptor (beta chain) originates from a study of blood T cell repertoires in COVID-19 (TCRdb year 2020). About the investigation overall: Samples covering the acute and convalescent phases of COVID-19 were provided by collaborators in the United States, Italy and Spain. The material from the prospective study consisted of cDNA or gDNA derived from T cells, B-cell-depleted T cells, or PBMCs. Deeply sampled blood TCRbeta repertoires from subjects exposed to, actively infected with, or recovered from COVID-19 were included in the dataset. The repertoires were released in a freely available public database meant as a resource for research on the immune response to SARS-CoV-2. Samples came from the ongoing ImmuneRACE study (first 160 participants) plus 1,254 subjects from 6 global collaborators. The sample metadata nearly always contained a de-identified subject ID, COVID-19 status, age in years and sex. Where available, HLA class I and class II types were obtained from metadata supplied by the sample provider rather than from assay-based typing. Points the paper makes about the study in general: The amount of clinical and demographic metadata varied by source and participant and was provided uncurated.

The germline ends are 15 bases apart after V is trimmed by 5 bases and J by 13 bases. Reading from cysteine to phenylalanine, the CDR3 counts 13 amino acids. The entry retains the CDR3 DNA only, 39 bases that are in frame from base 1. CDR1 and CDR2 are read off the germline V gene (reference sequence) as PRHDT and FYEKMQ. TCRbeta CDR3 regions were amplified from genomic DNA by means of the immunoSEQ Assay, a bias-controlled multiplex PCR. The published analysis was carried out like this. Within the assay, amplification of reference gene primers was used to estimate how many nucleated cells each sample contained. To quantify the absolute abundance of each unique TCRbeta CDR3 rearrangement, sequence reads were collapsed and filtered. Productive Simpson clonality was computed per sample as the square root of Simpson's diversity index over productive rearrangements. This immuneACCESS table, as held by TCRdb, lists in-frame sequences with V and J called but not all clones. Of the missing ones, under half trace to an unresolved V gene in checked studies; the others have no known cause. The V and J calls and clone size come from that table; D and trimming were worked out from the DNA. This sample lists around 340,000 clones; just over 85% were detected once. The ten largest make up roughly 4% of the sample.

This clone occurred a few times. Its antigen is currently not known. No clone much larger than this one lies a single base away; base qualities are absent. In the prospective study, participants were roughly 18 to 100 years old, resided in approximately 25 geographic areas of the United States, and were enrolled through a virtual design. Cohort assignment in the prospective study relied on participant-reported clinical history from a screening survey and a study questionnaire. In the prospective study, whole blood, serum and a nasopharyngeal or oropharyngeal swab were collected from each participant by mobile phlebotomists. Prospective study participants could optionally give additional blood draws and questionnaires over an approximately two-month period. Before DNA extraction, prospective study blood samples were shipped either frozen or at room temperature.

The receptor's source is a woman aged 35 to 49 with acute COVID-19. The sequenced sample consisted of PBMCs or T cells enriched from blood (not recorded which). The chain couples TRBV13 to TRBJ1-6, with the D gene not clear enough to name. This receptor carries the CDR3 CASSPTTVVPLHF. The nucleotides are TGTGCCAGCAGCCCGACGACTGTAGTGCCCCTCCACTTT.